The 20 T cell receptor beta chains reported below all come from one sample, sequenced in a study of PD-L1 blockade in urothelial cancer. Assay: immunoSEQ multiplex PCR; the TCRdb copy retains only in-frame clones and omits some. The sample carries about 49,000 clones, roughly 87% recorded once. The sequencing used PBMCs, collected around atezolizumab (anti-PD-L1) treatment. The source of these receptors is a man between 60 and 75 years old with urothelial cancer.

This chain joins TRBV29-1 and TRBJ2-7, with 8 bases aligning to TRBD1. The V gene end was trimmed by 3 bases and the J gene end by 5 bases; junction bases not matched to a gene: 3. The germline V gene encodes CDR1 SQVTM and CDR2 ANQGSEA. CDR3 length: 12 amino acids. The CDR3 loop reads CSVEDRDDEQYF. The CDR3 DNA follows: TGCAGCGTTGAGGACAGGGACGACGAGCAGTACTTC.

The chain has TRBV19 and TRBJ1-5; 7 nucleotides line up with TRBD1. The ends lost 5 bases at V and 6 bases at J; junction bases unmatched: 7. The germline V gene encodes CDR1 LNHDA and CDR2 SQIVND (reference sequence). This CDR3 contains 14 residues. The CDR3 region has the DNA TGTGCCAGTAGTCCCGGGACAGAGGGTCAGCCCCAGCATTTT. Amino acids: CASSPGTEGQPQHF.

CDR3 in DNA: TGTGCCAGCATCCCTCAGGGCGGCGCTCAAGGCTACACCTTC. It specifies CASIPQGGAQGYTF. The chain employs TRBV6-1 and TRBJ1-2, with a weak D call TRBD1 (5 bases). The length of the CDR3 is 14 residues. The V end lost 7 bases, the J end lost 8 bases, and 20 bases lay between the germline ends. Germline V gene data show CDR1 as MNHNS and CDR2 as SASEGT.

This clone has just a few counts. The V gene is TRBV10-3, the J gene TRBJ2-7; D perhaps matches TRBD1 (5 bases). Germline values: CDR1 ENHRY, CDR2 SYGVKD. This CDR3 has 14 amino acids. Trimming removed 2 bases at V and 0 bases at J, with 8 bases between. This chain's CDR3 is CAISELGASYEQYF. DNA of the CDR3: TGTGCCATCAGTGAGCTAGGGGCCTCCTACGAGCAGTACTTC.

The chain uses TRBV6-5 and TRBJ2-1; 9 nucleotides line up with TRBD1. The V segment lost 2 bases and the J segment 4 bases; nucleotides outside the gene matches: 3. Germline V lookup: CDR1 MNHEY, CDR2 SVGAGI. This CDR3 has 15 amino acids. The CDR3 reads CASSYETGGYNEQFF. CDR3 in DNA: TGTGCCAGCAGTTACGAGACAGGGGGGTACAATGAGCAGTTCTTC.

The CDR3 sequence is CASSPRDTSSGNTIYF. For the CDR3, the DNA is TGTGCCAGCAGCCCCCGTGACACGAGCTCTGGAAACACCATATATTTT. The rearrangement joins TRBV7-9 to TRBJ1-3; D remains ambiguous. V lost 5 bases to trimming and J lost 0 bases, with 14 bases between them. Germline V lookup: CDR1 SEHNR, CDR2 FQNEAQ (reference sequence). The CDR3 runs 16 residues. The full variable domain, completed using reference TRBV7-9 and TRBJ1-3, is DTGVSQNPRHKITKRGQNVTFRCDPISEHNRLYWYRQTLGQGPEFLTYFQNEAQLEKSRLLSDRFSAERPKGSFSTLEIQRTEQGDSAMYLCASSPRDTSSGNTIYFGEGSWLTVV.

The CDR3 is CASSPPFRGYGYTF. The CDR3 DNA sequence: TGTGCCAGCAGCCCGCCTTTTCGGGGCTATGGCTACACCTTC. The chain couples TRBV5-8 to TRBJ1-2; D ambiguous. Germline V lookup: CDR1 SGHTS, CDR2 YDEGEE. CDR3 length equals 14 residues. V shed 4 bases and J shed 4 bases, with 14 bases lying between them.

V and J are TRBV10-3 and TRBJ1-3; the D is unclear. Per germline, CDR1 ENHRY and CDR2 SYGVKD. Trimming shortened V by 2 bases and J by 2 bases, and 7 bases separated the two germline ends. CDR3 size: 14 residues. The CDR3 DNA reads as TGTGCCATCAGTGAGCCCGGGGCTGGAAACACCATATATTTT. The encoded protein is CAISEPGAGNTIYF.

The V call is TRBV11-2, the J call TRBJ2-2; D gene uncertain. CDR3 length: 13 amino acids. CDR1 and CDR2 from the germline V gene are SGHAT and FQNNGV. Trimming removed 0 bases at V and 8 bases at J, with 7 bases between. CDR3 amino acids: CASSLDNIGELFF. The CDR3 coding sequence is TGTGCCAGCAGCTTAGATAATATAGGGGAGCTGTTTTTT.

V usage is TRBV30 and J usage is TRBJ1-5, with D possibly being TRBD1 (6 bases). In germline, CDR1 is GTSNPN, CDR2 SVGIG (reference sequence). This CDR3 is built from 16 residues. The V end lost 1 base, the J end lost 6 bases, and 19 bases lay between the germline ends. In nucleotides, the CDR3 is TGTGCCTGGAGTGGGCCTCAGGCAGGGGCGGGTCAGCCCCAGCATTTT. Residues: CAWSGPQAGAGQPQHF.

This chain connects TRBV9 to TRBJ1-1, with 10 nucleotides matching TRBD1. With 0 bases clipped from V and 3 bases from J, the junction kept 2 bases outside the gene matches. There are 15 residues in the CDR3. CDR1 and CDR2 (germline): SGDLS, YYNGEE. The CDR3 loop reads CASSVGGTGDTEAFF. For the CDR3, the DNA is TGTGCCAGCAGCGTAGGGGGGACAGGGGACACTGAAGCTTTCTTT.

The V call is TRBV6-5, the J call TRBJ2-5, with 9 bases that match TRBD2. Germline trimming cut 5 bases from V and 1 base from J; bases unmatched to any gene: 5. The CDR3 contains 15 residues. Germline CDR1 and CDR2: MNHEY and SVGAGI. The CDR3 reads CASSTSGWSQETQYF. In nucleotides, the CDR3 is TGTGCCAGCAGTACTAGCGGGTGGTCCCAAGAGACCCAGTACTTC.

This sequence joins TRBV11-3 and TRBJ1-2; D is undetermined. Germline CDR1 reads SGHNT; CDR2 reads YENEEA. The CDR3 runs to 13 residues. V lost 1 base and J lost 2, with 5 bases in between. CDR3 DNA sequence: TGTGCCAGCAGCTTAGGGGCAAACTATGGCTACACCTTC. This codes for CASSLGANYGYTF.

V usage is TRBV7-3 and J usage is TRBJ2-1; 8 positions agree with TRBD1. CDR1 is SGHTA and CDR2 is FQGTGA in the germline V gene. V lost 1 base and J lost 7; bases outside the gene matches: 9. The CDR3 extends over 16 amino acids. The CDR3 loop reads CASSLNAGGAGNEQFF. CDR3 DNA sequence: TGTGCCAGCAGCTTAAACGCAGGGGGCGCAGGAAATGAGCAGTTCTTC.

The V gene is TRBV18, the J gene TRBJ2-1, with 11 nucleotides matching TRBD1. In germline, CDR1 is KGHSH, CDR2 LQKENI. The V segment lost 5 bases and the J segment 5 bases; nucleotides outside the gene matches: 8. The CDR3 is 16 amino acids. CDR3: CASSTGQGGINNEQFF. The CDR3 DNA sequence: TGTGCCAGCTCAACGGGACAGGGGGGGATAAACAATGAGCAGTTCTTC.

This chain joins TRBV7-2 and TRBJ2-5, with TRBD2 matching over 14 bases. CDR1 and CDR2 from the germline V gene are SGHTA and FQGNSA. CDR3 length: 16 residues. J gave up 5 bases and V 5 bases, and 7 bases lay outside the gene matches. This CDR3 is CASSIGLAGGRETQYF. DNA of the CDR3: TGTGCCAGCAGCATCGGACTAGCGGGGGGAAGGGAGACCCAGTACTTC.

This clone has only one observation. The chain combines TRBV19 with TRBJ2-5; D is unresolved. The length of the CDR3 is 13 residues. Looked up from germline, CDR1 is LNHDA and CDR2 is SQIVND (reference sequence). V was cut by 3 bases and J by 5 bases, with 10 bases left in between. The CDR3 is CASSIAYAETQYF. The CDR3 DNA reads as TGTGCCAGTAGTATTGCCTACGCGGAGACCCAGTACTTC.

The rearrangement uses TRBV27 and TRBJ2-7; TRBD1 aligns across 7 bases. The length of the CDR3 is 17 residues. Per the germline V gene, CDR1 is MNHEY and CDR2 is SMNVEV (reference sequence). Unmatched junction bases numbered 18, after V lost 5 bases and J lost 5 bases. The CDR3 DNA follows: TGTGCCAGCAGTCATATACTCCCTTCCGGGACAGTCCACGAGCAGTACTTC. It codes for CASSHILPSGTVHEQYF.

This clone was found a few times. This chain connects TRBV7-8 to TRBJ2-7; 7 bases map to TRBD1. Trimming cost V 5 bases and J 0 bases; bases outside gene matches: 1. The CDR3 sequence is 13 residues long. CDR1 is SGHVS and CDR2 is FQNEAQ in the germline V gene. The CDR3 region is CASSRDSSYEQYF. In DNA, the CDR3 is TGTGCCAGCAGCCGGGACAGCTCCTACGAGCAGTACTTC.

This chain uses TRBV6-5 with TRBJ1-2, with D perhaps matching TRBD1 (5 bases). V was cut by 0 bases and J by 0 bases, with 8 bases left in between. The CDR3 has 15 amino acids. Germline CDR1 and CDR2: MNHEY and SVGAGI. Here the CDR3 DNA reads TGTGCCAGCAGTTACTCTGGCAGGGCTAACTATGGCTACACCTTC. Translation: CASSYSGRANYGYTF.